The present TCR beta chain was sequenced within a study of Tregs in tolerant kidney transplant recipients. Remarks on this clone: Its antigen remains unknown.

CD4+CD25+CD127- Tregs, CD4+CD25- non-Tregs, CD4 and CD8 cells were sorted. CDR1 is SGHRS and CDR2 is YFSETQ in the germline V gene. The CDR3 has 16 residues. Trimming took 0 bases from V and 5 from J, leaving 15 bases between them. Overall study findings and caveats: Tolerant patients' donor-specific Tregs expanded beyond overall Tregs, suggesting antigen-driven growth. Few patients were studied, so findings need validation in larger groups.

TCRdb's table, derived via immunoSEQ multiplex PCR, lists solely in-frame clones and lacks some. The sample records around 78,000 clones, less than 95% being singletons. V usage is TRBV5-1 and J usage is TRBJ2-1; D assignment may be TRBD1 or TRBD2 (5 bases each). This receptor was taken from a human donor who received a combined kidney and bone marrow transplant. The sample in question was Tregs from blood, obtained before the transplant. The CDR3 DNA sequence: TGCGCCAGCAGCTTGGTATTCGAGGGGATGGACAATGAGCAGTTCTTC. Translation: CASSLVFEGMDNEQFF.